This T cell receptor (beta chain) was recorded in a study of tumor and adjacent non-tumor tissue in lung cancer. Worth noting for this clonotype: An end of the junction does not agree with germline; a read error may underlie this.

The library came from three nested PCR rounds adapted from ARM-PCR protocols. TCRdb called the multiplex PCR reads again in MiXCR, with one record for every CDR3 protein. The table records more than 45,000 distinct CDR3 sequences, around 64% of them present only once. CDR3 size: 15 residues. CDR1 and CDR2 from the germline V gene are SGHKS and YYEKEE (reference sequence). RNA was extracted from bulk tissue without any cell sorting. Distant lung tissue was collected more than 3 cm away from the tumor edge. The chain employs TRBV5-5 and TRBJ1-6; D is perhaps TRBD1 (6 bases). The source is a woman in her 70s with non-small cell lung cancer. The sample consisted of distant non-tumor lung tissue. The CDR3 loop reads CTSSSLLQGNSPLHF. In DNA, the CDR3 is TGTACCAGCAGCTCTCTCTTACAGGGTAATTCACCCCTCCACTTT.